The next 11 T cell receptor beta chains were all read from a single sample in a study of blood T cell repertoires in COVID-19. Generated by immunoSEQ multiplex PCR, the TCRdb table keeps only in-frame clones and is missing some. Counted here are around 100,000 clones, just over 85% occurring once; the ten biggest clones make up 2% to 3%. Source material: PBMCs or T cells enriched from blood (not recorded which). These receptors came from a woman aged 50 to 60 who had recovered from COVID-19.

The chain combines TRBV12-3 or TRBV12-4 with TRBJ2-5, with no clear D. Trimming removed 5 bases from V and 5 bases from J, with 9 bases in between. The CDR3 has 12 amino acids. CDR3 nucleotide sequence: TGTGCCAGCAGTGGGCATGGGGAGACCCAGTACTTC. This codes for CASSGHGETQYF.

The gene calls are TRBV11-3 and TRBJ2-4; 8 bases line up with TRBD2. The germline gives CDR1 SGHNT, CDR2 YENEEA. This CDR3 comprises 14 residues. V was clipped by 8 bases and J by 5 bases; unmatched bases: 8. CDR3 protein: CASQNTGLENIQYF. CDR3 DNA sequence: TGTGCCAGCCAGAATACGGGACTAGAAAACATTCAGTACTTC. The variable domain in full, with the rest retrieved from reference TRBV11-3 and TRBJ2-4, is EAGVVQSPRYKIIEKKQPVAFWCNPISGHNTLYWYLQNLGQGPELLIRYENEEAVDDSQLPKDRFSAERLKGVDSTLKIQPAELGDSAVYLCASQNTGLENIQYFGAGTRLSVL.

CDR3 sequence reads: CASSSRTGGDEKLFF. The CDR3 DNA follows: TGTGCCAGCAGCTCTAGGACAGGGGGCGATGAAAAACTGTTTTTT. This sequence joins TRBV7-9 and TRBJ1-4, with 11 bases that match TRBD1. CDR1 is SEHNR, CDR2 FQNEAQ, per germline (reference sequence). The CDR3 totals 15 residues. Trimming cost V 4 bases and J 6 bases; bases outside gene matches: 4.

The CDR3 protein is CSVVGGGQGSYEQYF. The CDR3 DNA follows: TGCAGCGTTGTGGGAGGAGGACAGGGATCCTACGAGCAGTACTTC. The chain has TRBV29-1 and TRBJ2-7, with 8 bases identical to TRBD1. The CDR3 sequence is 15 residues long. Looked up from germline, CDR1 is SQVTM and CDR2 is ANQGSEA. V lost 4 bases, J lost 1 base, and 9 bases stayed unmatched.

The CDR3, as DNA: TGTGCCAGCAGCCCCCCTCAGGGAAAGAGCACAGATACGCAGTATTTT. Protein sequence: CASSPPQGKSTDTQYF. V gene TRBV7-9 combines with J gene TRBJ2-3; TRBD1 is a possible D gene (5 bases). This CDR3 spans 16 amino acids. Deletions cut 5 bases from V and 0 bases from J, with 15 bases between. Germline-derived CDR1 and CDR2 are SEHNR and FQNEAQ (reference sequence).

The chain combines TRBV29-1 with TRBJ2-7, with 9 bases lining up with TRBD2. Germline V gene sequence: CDR1 SQVTM, CDR2 ANQGSEA. The V gene end was trimmed by 6 bases and the J gene end by 2 bases; junction bases not matched to a gene: 23. The CDR3 runs 19 residues. The CDR3 sequence is CSVSTGFLAGKVPTYEQYF. The CDR3, as DNA: TGCAGCGTATCCACAGGGTTTCTAGCGGGGAAGGTGCCCACCTACGAGCAGTACTTC.

In nucleotides, the CDR3 is TGTGCCAGCAGCGTCAGGGTTCGTGGGGCCAACGTCCTGACTTTC. Amino acids: CASSVRVRGANVLTF. The J gene is TRBJ2-6, the V gene TRBV7-9; D may be TRBD1 (5 bases). The V and J ends lost 5 bases and 3 bases respectively, with 11 bases between them. Germline lookup yields CDR1 SEHNR and CDR2 FQNEAQ (reference sequence). The CDR3 is 15 residues long. Drawing the rest from reference TRBV7-9 and TRBJ2-6, the complete variable domain is DTGVSQNPRHKITKRGQNVTFRCDPISEHNRLYWYRQTLGQGPEFLTYFQNEAQLEKSRLLSDRFSAERPKGSFSTLEIQRTEQGDSAMYLCASSVRVRGANVLTFGAGSRLTVL.

The chain combines TRBV18 with TRBJ1-2; D remains ambiguous. V lost 4 bases and J lost 4, with 10 bases in between. CDR1 KGHSH and CDR2 LQKENI come from the germline V gene. The CDR3 covers 13 residues. This CDR3 is CASSRAMIYGYTF. The CDR3 DNA reads TGTGCCAGCTCACGGGCCATGATCTATGGCTACACCTTC.

The rearrangement joins TRBV5-5 to TRBJ2-7; maybe TRBD1 (6 bases). The CDR3 runs to 15 residues. V was cut by 2 bases and J by 5 bases, with 17 bases left in between. Germline V lookup: CDR1 SGHKS, CDR2 YYEKEE (reference sequence). The CDR3 here is CASSFRLLQGNEQYF. The CDR3 DNA reads TGTGCCAGCAGCTTCCGTCTTTTACAGGGTAACGAGCAGTACTTC.

CDR3 in DNA: TGCGCCAGTTCGACTAGCAAATACAATGAGCAGTTCTTC. Encoded protein: CASSTSKYNEQFF. V is TRBV10-2 and J is TRBJ2-1; 7 positions agree with TRBD2. The CDR3 consists of 13 residues. Germline CDR1 WSHSY, CDR2 SAAADI. After removal of 9 bases from V and 4 bases from J, the junction contained 6 bases not matched to a gene.

The chain joins TRBV19 to TRBJ1-2; 8 bases match TRBD1. This CDR3 contains 12 residues. V lost 5 bases to trimming and J lost 7 bases; unmatched junction nucleotides: 3. Germline loops: CDR1 LNHDA, CDR2 SQIVND (reference sequence). The DNA for the CDR3 is TGTGCCAGTAGTCAGGGGGCAGGTGGCTACACCTTC. Amino acids: CASSQGAGGYTF.